This TCR beta chain was sequenced for a study of blood T cells in healthy people across ages. In this sample, this clonotype turned up a few times. Combining a sample-barcoded 5' primer with a J-beta primer mix, a second PCR ran for 7 to 11 cycles. TCRdb independently ran MiXCR on the 5' RACE reads; one entry per CDR3 protein. The table has around 1,000,000 distinct CDR3 sequences, approximately 26% seen once. This CDR3 is 14 amino acids long. Trimming left V 2 bases short and J 6 bases short, with 13 bases between. These same data were also listed under a study on T cells of mothers and their children.

The chain couples TRBV12-3 or TRBV12-4 to TRBJ1-1; no firm D call. This TCR was sampled from a girl aged 2-9 years in good health. The material sequenced was blood. The DNA for the CDR3 is TGTGCCAGCAGTTTAAGCCCGGGCTACCCTGAAGCTTTCTTT. Translating gives CASSLSPGYPEAFF.